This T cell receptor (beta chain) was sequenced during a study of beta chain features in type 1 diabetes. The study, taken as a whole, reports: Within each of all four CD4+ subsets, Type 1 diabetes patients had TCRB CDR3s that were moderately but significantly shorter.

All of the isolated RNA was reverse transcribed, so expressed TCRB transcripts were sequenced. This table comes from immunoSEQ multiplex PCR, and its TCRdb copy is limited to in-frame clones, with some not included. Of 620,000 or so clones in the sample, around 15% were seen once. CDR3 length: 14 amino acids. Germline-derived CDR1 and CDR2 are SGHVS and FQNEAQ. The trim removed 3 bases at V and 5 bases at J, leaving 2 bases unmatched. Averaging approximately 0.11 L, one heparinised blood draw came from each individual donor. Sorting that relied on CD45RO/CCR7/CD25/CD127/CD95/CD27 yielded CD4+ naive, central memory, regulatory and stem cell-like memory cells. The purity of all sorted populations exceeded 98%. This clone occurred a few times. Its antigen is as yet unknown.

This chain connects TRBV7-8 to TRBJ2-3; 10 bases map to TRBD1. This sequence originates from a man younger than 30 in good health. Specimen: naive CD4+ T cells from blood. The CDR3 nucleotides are TGTGCCAGCAGCTTGGGACAGGGGCAAGATACGCAGTATTTT. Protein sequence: CASSLGQGQDTQYF.